The 10 T cell receptor beta chains below all came from one sample that was sequenced in a study of blood T cell repertoires in COVID-19. TCRdb's copy holds only in-frame clones and misses some; the assay was immunoSEQ multiplex PCR. The data contain approximately 300,000 clones, about 83% of them seen just once; the ten biggest clones take up about 1.2%. The sample taken for sequencing was peripheral blood. These receptors all stem from a woman in her 50s with acute or convalescent COVID-19.

The V gene is TRBV12-5, the J gene TRBJ2-1; TRBD2 matches at 9 bases. Unmatched junction bases numbered 7, after V lost 7 bases and J lost 6 bases. This CDR3 comprises 14 residues. The germline gives CDR1 LGHNT, CDR2 FRNRAP. This CDR3 reads CASAGLAIGNEQFF. In DNA form, the CDR3 reads TGTGCTAGTGCGGGACTAGCTATCGGCAATGAGCAGTTCTTC. The entire variable domain, with the rest obtained from reference TRBV12-5 and TRBJ2-1, is as follows: DARVTQTPRHKVTEMGQEVTMRCQPILGHNTVFWYRQTMMQGLELLAYFRNRAPLDDSGMPKDRFSAEMPDATLATLKIQPSEPRDSAVYFCASAGLAIGNEQFFGPGTRLTVL.

This chain uses TRBV18 with TRBJ2-2; D may be TRBD1 (5 bases). The CDR3 has 15 residues. CDR1 KGHSH and CDR2 LQKENI come from the germline V gene. V was trimmed by 3 bases and J by 5 bases, leaving 13 bases between them. Written as DNA, the CDR3 is TGTGCCAGCTCACCGGCCAGGGCTGTAACCGGGGAGCTGTTTTTT. This gives the protein CASSPARAVTGELFF. Using reference TRBV18 and TRBJ2-2 for the parts outside the CDR3, the full variable domain is NAGVMQNPRHLVRRRGQEARLRCSPMKGHSHVYWYRQLPEEGLKFMVYLQKENIIDESGMPKERFSAEFPKEGPSILRIQQVVRGDSAAYFCASSPARAVTGELFFGEGSRLTVL.

The chain carries TRBV7-2 and TRBJ2-7; TRBD1 matches 9 bases. Trimming at V came to 3 bases and at J to 0 bases, leaving 3 bases not matched to a gene. The CDR3 covers 15 residues. From germline, CDR1 is SGHTA and CDR2 FQGNSA. CDR3 sequence: CASSFQQGASYEQYF. Here the CDR3 DNA reads TGTGCCAGCAGCTTTCAACAGGGGGCCTCCTACGAGCAGTACTTC.

This clone was recorded once. Other nucleotide sequences from this sample produce the same CDR3. V gene TRBV19 combines with J gene TRBJ1-1; weak D call: TRBD1 (6 bases). Trimming left V 9 bases short and J 0 bases short, with 8 bases between. This CDR3 has 12 amino acids. Germline V lookup: CDR1 LNHDA, CDR2 SQIVND (reference sequence). The chain's CDR3 is CASQGMNTEAFF. CDR3 sequence (DNA): TGTGCCAGCCAGGGGATGAACACTGAAGCTTTCTTT.

Concerning this clone: The same CDR3 also results from other DNA sequences found in this sample. The V gene is TRBV19, the J gene TRBJ2-1; D gene ambiguous. This CDR3 is 13 amino acids long. Between the trimmed V and J ends, which lost 6 bases and 0 bases, there was a span of 6 bases. Germline CDR1 is LNHDA and CDR2 is SQIVND (reference sequence). CDR3 in DNA: TGTGCCAGTAGACCTAGCTCCTACAATGAGCAGTTCTTC. This gives the protein CASRPSSYNEQFF.

The chain recombines TRBV4-3 with TRBJ2-5; TRBD1 might be the D (6 bases). CDR1 LGHNA and CDR2 YSLEER come from the germline V gene. CDR3 size: 15 residues. Trimming shortened V by 0 bases and J by 1 base, and 9 bases separated the two germline ends. The chain's CDR3 is CASSQDGGTQETQYF. The CDR3 DNA reads as TGCGCCAGCAGCCAAGATGGGGGCACCCAAGAGACCCAGTACTTC.

This sequence joins TRBV7-9 and TRBJ1-3; possibly TRBD1 for D (6 bases). The length of the CDR3 is 18 residues. Per the germline V gene, CDR1 is SEHNR and CDR2 is FQNEAQ (reference sequence). Trimming left V 4 bases short and J 3 bases short, with 22 bases between. CDR3: CASSSPTTGDYFGNTIYF. The DNA for the CDR3 is TGTGCCAGCAGCTCCCCTACGACAGGTGACTACTTTGGAAACACCATATATTTT.

The rearrangement uses TRBV27 and TRBJ1-6, with 7 bases identical to TRBD1. This CDR3 spans 12 amino acids. V trimming: 8 bases; J trimming: 7 bases; junction bases outside the gene matches: 2. Germline V gene lookup returns CDR1 MNHEY and CDR2 SMNVEV (reference sequence). CDR3 region: CASGTANSPLHF. The CDR3 DNA follows: TGTGCCAGCGGGACAGCCAATTCACCCCTCCACTTT.

CDR3 sequence reads: CASSPSSSGPETQYF. DNA for the CDR3: TGTGCCAGCTCACCCTCTAGTAGCGGTCCTGAGACCCAGTACTTC. The J gene is TRBJ2-5, the V gene TRBV18, with D maybe TRBD2 (6 bases). Germline CDR1 KGHSH, CDR2 LQKENI. The CDR3 has 15 amino acids. Trimming cost V 3 bases and J 5 bases, with 16 bases left between them.

This chain uses TRBV4-3 with TRBJ1-1; no reliable D call. Trimming shortened V by 3 bases and J by 0 bases, and 11 bases separated the two germline ends. CDR3 size: 15 residues. In germline, CDR1 is LGHNA, CDR2 YSLEER. The CDR3 reads CASSQEDTMNTEAFF. The CDR3 nucleotides read TGCGCCAGCAGCCAGGAAGACACGATGAACACTGAAGCTTTCTTT.